The present T cell receptor (beta chain) was sequenced within a study of beta chain features in type 1 diabetes. Study overall: The study found patients and healthy donors alike in age, gender and cell yields. Broader study findings: PCR may have favored shorter templates equally in patients and controls.

cDNA synthesis used the whole RNA isolate, giving expressed TCRB sequences. Regulatory, naive and central memory T cell samples averaged around 3.9 million reads. Generated by immunoSEQ multiplex PCR, the TCRdb table keeps only in-frame clones and is missing some. The sample carries 300,000 to 350,000 clones, 13% to 15% recorded once. Sorting with CD45RO/CCR7/CD25/CD127/CD95/CD27 yielded naive, central memory, regulatory and stem-like memory CD4+ cells. Trimming pared 4 bases from V and 1 base from J, leaving 9 bases between. The germline V gene encodes CDR1 MNHEY and CDR2 SMNVEV (reference sequence). The CDR3 length is 14 residues. With respect to this clone: No antigen is known for it.

The clonotype originates from a man in his thirties or forties in good health. This sequence joins TRBV27 and TRBJ2-3, with no clear D. Sequencing was performed on central memory CD4+ T cells from blood. The CDR3 sequence: CASSSLVGTDTQYF. The DNA for the CDR3 is TGTGCCAGCAGTTCCCTTGTAGGCACAGATACGCAGTATTTT.